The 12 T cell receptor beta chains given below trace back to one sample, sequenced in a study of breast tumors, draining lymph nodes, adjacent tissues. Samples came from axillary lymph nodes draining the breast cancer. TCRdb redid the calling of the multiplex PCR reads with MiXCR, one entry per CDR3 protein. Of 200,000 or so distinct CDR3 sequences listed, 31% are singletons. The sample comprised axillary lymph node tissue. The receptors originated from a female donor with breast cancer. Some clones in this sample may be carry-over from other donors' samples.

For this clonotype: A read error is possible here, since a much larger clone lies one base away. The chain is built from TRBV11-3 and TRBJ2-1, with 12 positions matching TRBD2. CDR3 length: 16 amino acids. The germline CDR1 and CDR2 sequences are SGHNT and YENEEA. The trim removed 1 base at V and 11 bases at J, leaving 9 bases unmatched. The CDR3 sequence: CASSLGLAGENSKQFF. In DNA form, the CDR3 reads TGTGCCAGCAGCTTAGGACTAGCGGGAGAGAACAGTAAGCAGTTCTTC. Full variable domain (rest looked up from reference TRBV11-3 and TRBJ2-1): EAGVVQSPRYKIIEKKQPVAFWCNPISGHNTLYWYLQNLGQGPELLIRYENEEAVDDSQLPKDRFSAERLKGVDSTLKIQPAELGDSAVYLCASSLGLAGENSKQFFGPGTRLTVL.

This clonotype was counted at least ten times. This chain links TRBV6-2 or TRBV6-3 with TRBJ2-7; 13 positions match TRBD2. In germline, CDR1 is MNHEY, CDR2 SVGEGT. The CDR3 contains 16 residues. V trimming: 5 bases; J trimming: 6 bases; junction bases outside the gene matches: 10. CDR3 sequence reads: CASSDGLAGELGEQYF. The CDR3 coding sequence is TGTGCCAGCAGTGACGGACTAGCGGGAGAATTAGGCGAGCAGTACTTC.

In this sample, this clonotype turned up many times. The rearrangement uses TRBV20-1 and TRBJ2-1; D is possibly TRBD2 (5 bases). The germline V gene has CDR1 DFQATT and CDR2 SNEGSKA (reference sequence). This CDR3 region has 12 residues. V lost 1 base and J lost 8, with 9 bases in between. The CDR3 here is CSARAGRDEQFF. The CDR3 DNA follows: TGCAGTGCTAGAGCGGGAAGGGATGAGCAGTTCTTC.

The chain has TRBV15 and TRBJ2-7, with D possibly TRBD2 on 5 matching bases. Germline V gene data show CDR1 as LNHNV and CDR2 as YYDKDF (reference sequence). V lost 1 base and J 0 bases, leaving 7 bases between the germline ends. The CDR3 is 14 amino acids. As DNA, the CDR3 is TGTGCCACCAGCAGAGGGGGAGTCTCCTACGAGCAGTACTTC. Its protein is CATSRGGVSYEQYF.

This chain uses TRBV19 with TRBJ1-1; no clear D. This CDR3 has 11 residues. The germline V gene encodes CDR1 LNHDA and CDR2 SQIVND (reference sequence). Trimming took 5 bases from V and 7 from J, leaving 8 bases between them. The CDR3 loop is CASSPHGEAFF. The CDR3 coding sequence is TGTGCCAGTAGTCCTCACGGTGAAGCTTTCTTT. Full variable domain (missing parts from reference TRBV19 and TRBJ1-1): DGGITQSPKYLFRKEGQNVTLSCEQNLNHDAMYWYRQDPGQGLRLIYYSQIVNDFQKGDIAEGYSVSREKKESFPLTVTSAQKNPTAFYLCASSPHGEAFFGQGTRLTVV.

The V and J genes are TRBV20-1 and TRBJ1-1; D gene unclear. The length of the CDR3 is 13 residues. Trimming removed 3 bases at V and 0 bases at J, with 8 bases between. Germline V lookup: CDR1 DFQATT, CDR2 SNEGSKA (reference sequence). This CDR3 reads CSASNNMNTEAFF. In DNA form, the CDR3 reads TGCAGTGCTAGTAACAACATGAACACTGAAGCTTTCTTT.

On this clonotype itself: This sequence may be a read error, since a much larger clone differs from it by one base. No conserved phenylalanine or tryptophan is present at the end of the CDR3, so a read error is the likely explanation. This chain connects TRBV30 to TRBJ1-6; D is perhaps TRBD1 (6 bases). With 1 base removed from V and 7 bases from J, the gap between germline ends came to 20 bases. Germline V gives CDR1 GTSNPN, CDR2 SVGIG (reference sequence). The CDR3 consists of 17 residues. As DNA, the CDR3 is TGTGCCTGGAGTGACAAGACAGGCCTCTTTGGGAATTCACCCCTCCACCTT. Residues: CAWSDKTGLFGNSPLHL.

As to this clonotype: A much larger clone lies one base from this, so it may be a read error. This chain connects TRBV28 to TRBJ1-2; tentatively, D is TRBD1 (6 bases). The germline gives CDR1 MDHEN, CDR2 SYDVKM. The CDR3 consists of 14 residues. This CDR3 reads CAGSRTESNYGYTF. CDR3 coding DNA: TGTGCCGGCAGCAGGACAGAGAGTAACTATGGCTACACCTTC.

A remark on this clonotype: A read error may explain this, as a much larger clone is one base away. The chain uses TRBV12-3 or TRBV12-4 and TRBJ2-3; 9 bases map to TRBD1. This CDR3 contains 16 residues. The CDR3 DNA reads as TGTGCCAGCAGTCGGGACAGGGTGTCTGGCACAGATGCGCAGTATTTT. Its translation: CASSRDRVSGTDAQYF.

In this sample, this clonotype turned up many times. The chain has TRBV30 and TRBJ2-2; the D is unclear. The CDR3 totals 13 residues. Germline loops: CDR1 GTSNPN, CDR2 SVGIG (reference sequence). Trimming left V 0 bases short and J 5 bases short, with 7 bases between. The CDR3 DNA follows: TGTGCCTGGAGTGTGGAGCTGACCGGGGAGCTGTTTTTT. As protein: CAWSVELTGELFF.

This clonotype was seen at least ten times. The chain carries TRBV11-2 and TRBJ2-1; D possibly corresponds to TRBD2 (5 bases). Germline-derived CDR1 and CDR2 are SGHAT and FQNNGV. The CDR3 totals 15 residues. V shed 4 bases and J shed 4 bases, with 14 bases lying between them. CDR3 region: CASSSLGNQYNEQFF. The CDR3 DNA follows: TGTGCCAGCAGCTCACTCGGGAACCAATACAATGAGCAGTTCTTC.

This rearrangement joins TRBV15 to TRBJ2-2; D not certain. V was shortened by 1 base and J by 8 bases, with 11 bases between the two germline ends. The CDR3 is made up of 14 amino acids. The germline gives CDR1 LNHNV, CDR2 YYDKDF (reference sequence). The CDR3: CATSRAVAAGELFF. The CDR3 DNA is TGTGCCACCAGCAGAGCCGTGGCCGCTGGGGAGCTGTTTTTT.